A single sample gave rise to the 30 T cell receptor beta chains below, sequenced in a study of cytomegalovirus exposure and HLA in healthy donors. Here immunoSEQ multiplex PCR was the method, and the copy in TCRdb shows in-frame clones only, minus some. The sample includes 90,000 to 130,000 clones, nearly 97% of them seen just once. Material for sequencing was PBMCs. The receptors shown here come from a woman aged 18-29 years in good health and CMV-seronegative.

The chain joins TRBV19 to TRBJ1-4; D is unresolved. Between the trimmed V and J ends, which lost 5 bases and 5 bases, there was a span of 6 bases. Germline CDR1 and CDR2: LNHDA and SQIVND (reference sequence). This CDR3 has 12 residues. CDR3 bases: TGTGCCAGTAGTTTACGGAATGAAAAACTGTTTTTT. Protein sequence: CASSLRNEKLFF.

The rearrangement links TRBV5-6 to TRBJ2-1, with 11 bases fitting TRBD2. Unmatched junction bases numbered 5, after V lost 5 bases and J lost 4 bases. The CDR3 covers 15 residues. Germline CDR1 is SGHDT and CDR2 is YYEEEE. The CDR3, as DNA: TGTGCCAGCAGTTACTGGACTAGCGGGTACAATGAGCAGTTCTTC. Protein sequence: CASSYWTSGYNEQFF. The full variable domain, its missing parts supplied by reference TRBV5-6 and TRBJ2-1, is DAGVTQSPTHLIKTRGQQVTLRCSPKSGHDTVSWYQQALGQGPQFIFQYYEEEERQRGNFPDRFSGHQFPNYSSELNVNALLLGDSALYLCASSYWTSGYNEQFFGPGTRLTVL.

This chain joins TRBV19 and TRBJ2-6; TRBD1 matches 7 bases. The CDR3 sequence is 14 residues long. Germline V gene lookup returns CDR1 LNHDA and CDR2 SQIVND (reference sequence). V trimming: 9 bases; J trimming: 3 bases; junction bases outside the gene matches: 5. CDR3 amino acids: CASRQGFGANVLTF. DNA of the CDR3: TGTGCCAGCAGACAGGGTTTTGGGGCCAACGTCCTGACTTTC.

CDR3 nucleotide sequence: TGTGCCAGCAGCTTCGGACAGACCTCCTATGGCTACACCTTC. This codes for CASSFGQTSYGYTF. The chain has TRBV7-7 and TRBJ1-2; TRBD1 is a possible D gene (6 bases). Per germline, CDR1 SSHAT and CDR2 FNYEAQ (reference sequence). The CDR3 has 14 amino acids. V lost 3 bases and J lost 4, with 12 bases in between. Full variable domain (missing parts from reference TRBV7-7 and TRBJ1-2): GAGVSQSPRYKVTKRGQDVTLRCDPISSHATLYWYQQALGQGPEFLTYFNYEAQPDKSGLPSDRFSAERPEGSISTLTIQRTEQRDSAMYRCASSFGQTSYGYTFGSGTRLTVV.

The chain carries TRBV27 and TRBJ2-7; TRBD1 matches at 7 bases. The CDR3 spans 15 residues. From germline, CDR1 is MNHEY and CDR2 SMNVEV (reference sequence). V gave up 0 bases and J gave up 3 bases; unmatched junction bases: 5. DNA of the CDR3: TGTGCCAGCAGTTTATCAGGGGGCCCTTTCTACGAGCAGTACTTC. Encoded protein: CASSLSGGPFYEQYF.

V usage is TRBV27 and J usage is TRBJ1-3, with 8 positions matching TRBD1. The V and J ends lost 2 bases and 3 bases, in that order; junction bases with no gene match: 6. Germline lookup yields CDR1 MNHEY and CDR2 SMNVEV (reference sequence). The CDR3 sequence is 16 residues long. The CDR3 sequence is CASSLRQGAFGNTIYF. For the CDR3, the DNA is TGTGCCAGCAGTTTACGGCAGGGGGCTTTTGGAAACACCATATATTTT.

This chain joins TRBV2 and TRBJ1-2; D is unresolved. This CDR3 has 13 residues. CDR1 and CDR2 from the germline V gene are SNHLY and FYNNEI. V lost 3 bases, J lost 5 bases, and 10 bases lay in between. CDR3 in amino acids: CASSEAEPYGYTF. The CDR3 DNA follows: TGTGCCAGCAGTGAGGCAGAACCGTATGGCTACACCTTC.

The chain links TRBV14 to TRBJ1-1; no clear D gene. V lost 1 base to trimming and J lost 0 bases, with 3 bases between them. CDR3 size: 13 residues. Germline V gene lookup returns CDR1 SGHDN and CDR2 FVKESK. The CDR3 DNA reads TGTGCCAGCAGCCAAGGCGTGAACACTGAAGCTTTCTTT. This codes for CASSQGVNTEAFF.

This chain connects TRBV9 to TRBJ2-2, with D perhaps TRBD2 (6 bases). The V end lost 3 bases, the J end lost 5 bases, and 14 bases lay between the germline ends. CDR3 length: 15 residues. CDR1 is SGDLS and CDR2 is YYNGEE in the germline V gene. The CDR3 DNA reads as TGTGCCAGCAGCGGGGACGGACTAAGAACCGGGGAGCTGTTTTTT. Translating gives CASSGDGLRTGELFF.

The chain links TRBV5-4 to TRBJ2-1, with 7 bases identical to TRBD2. In germline, CDR1 is SGHNT, CDR2 YYREEE (reference sequence). The CDR3 loop spans 14 amino acids. Losses at the gene ends were 3 bases for V and 9 bases for J; bases not matched to a gene: 9. CDR3 nucleotides: TGTGCCAGCAGCTGGGAGGGAGGGGTGGGTGAGCAGTTCTTC. It is translated as CASSWEGGVGEQFF.

V gene TRBV6-5 combines with J gene TRBJ1-2; D not resolved. The V end lost 7 bases, the J end lost 5 bases, and 17 bases lay between the germline ends. Germline V gives CDR1 MNHEY, CDR2 SVGAGI. This CDR3 is 14 amino acids long. CDR3: CASIDTGGLYGYTF. In DNA form, the CDR3 reads TGTGCCAGCATCGACACGGGAGGCCTGTATGGCTACACCTTC.

The chain carries TRBV7-8 and TRBJ1-1; maybe TRBD1 (5 bases). The V and J ends lost 2 bases and 8 bases respectively, with 15 bases between them. The V gene's germline CDR1 is SGHVS and CDR2 FQNEAQ. The CDR3 has 14 amino acids. This CDR3 reads CASSLWEQATEAFF. DNA of the CDR3: TGTGCCAGCAGCTTATGGGAACAGGCAACAGAAGCTTTCTTT.

The chain recombines TRBV5-6 with TRBJ1-2, with TRBD1 matching 9 bases. V lost 0 bases, J lost 6 bases, and 3 bases stayed unmatched. This CDR3 has 14 residues. Germline V gene sequence: CDR1 SGHDT, CDR2 YYEEEE. CDR3 residues: CASSLGTGVNGYTF. For the CDR3, the DNA is TGTGCCAGCAGCTTGGGGACAGGGGTGAATGGCTACACCTTC.

V and J are TRBV28 and TRBJ1-4; weak D call: TRBD1 (5 bases). The CDR3 is 16 residues long. V lost 2 bases and J 5 bases, leaving 15 bases between the germline ends. Germline V CDR1 and CDR2: MDHEN, SYDVKM. The CDR3 protein is CASSLTDRIRNEKLFF. In DNA, the CDR3 is TGTGCCAGCAGTTTAACAGACAGAATTCGGAATGAAAAACTGTTTTTT.

The V and J genes are TRBV5-1 and TRBJ2-7, with D tentatively TRBD1 (5 bases). Germline V lookup: CDR1 SGHRS, CDR2 YFSETQ. Trimming took 6 bases from V and 3 from J, leaving 16 bases between them. The CDR3 has 14 amino acids. The CDR3 reads CASNAKGPGYEQYF. The CDR3 region has the DNA TGCGCCAGCAACGCCAAGGGGCCAGGCTACGAGCAGTACTTC.

The CDR3 loop is CASSVGQGTNYGYTF. The CDR3 region has the DNA TGTGCCAGCAGCGTGGGACAGGGGACTAACTATGGCTACACCTTC. This sequence joins TRBV7-9 and TRBJ1-2; 10 bases are shared with TRBD1. There are 15 residues in the CDR3. V shed 5 bases and J 0 bases; nucleotides not matched to a gene: 3. Germline V lookup: CDR1 SEHNR, CDR2 FQNEAQ (reference sequence).

The rearrangement uses TRBV7-8 and TRBJ2-7; 7 positions match TRBD1. J lost 1 base, V lost 3 bases, and 6 bases had no gene match. The CDR3 is 15 amino acids. Per the germline V gene, CDR1 is SGHVS and CDR2 is FQNEAQ. The CDR3 loop reads CASSFPTGSSYEQYF. The CDR3 nucleotides are TGTGCCAGCAGCTTCCCGACAGGGTCGTCCTACGAGCAGTACTTC.

The rearrangement joins TRBV15 to TRBJ2-5; D may be TRBD2 (5 bases). CDR1 is LNHNV and CDR2 is YYDKDF in the germline V gene (reference sequence). V gave up 0 bases and J gave up 2 bases, with 10 bases separating them. The CDR3 totals 15 residues. CDR3 nucleotides: TGTGCCACCAGCAGAGATCGAACGGGACAAGAGACCCAGTACTTC. It codes for CATSRDRTGQETQYF.

The CDR3 DNA sequence: TGTGCCAGCAGACCCGGACTAGCGGGGGGGCTGGCCCAGTACTTC. Protein sequence: CASRPGLAGGLAQYF. The V call is TRBV2, the J call TRBJ2-5, with TRBD2 matching 15 bases. CDR3 length equals 15 residues. Germline assignment: CDR1 SNHLY and CDR2 FYNNEI. The junction had 8 bases not matched to a gene; V was cut back by 6 bases and J by 9 bases.

The chain recombines TRBV28 with TRBJ2-7; the match to TRBD2 covers 7 bases. CDR3 length: 14 amino acids. Germline assignment: CDR1 MDHEN and CDR2 SYDVKM. V trimming: 4 bases; J trimming: 1 base; junction bases outside the gene matches: 4. The CDR3 region is CASSSPGLSYEQYF. CDR3 coding DNA: TGTGCCAGCAGTTCACCGGGACTATCCTACGAGCAGTACTTC.

This chain connects TRBV30 to TRBJ1-5, with D unclear. Germline V gene lookup returns CDR1 GTSNPN and CDR2 SVGIG (reference sequence). The CDR3 spans 14 residues. V lost 1 base and J lost 2, with 9 bases in between. CDR3 sequence reads: CAWSGQVRNQPQHF. The CDR3 region has the DNA TGTGCCTGGAGTGGCCAGGTTCGCAATCAGCCCCAGCATTTT. Full variable domain (outside the CDR3, taken from reference TRBV30 and TRBJ1-5): SQTIHQWPATLVQPVGSPLSLECTVEGTSNPNLYWYRQAAGRGLQLLFYSVGIGQISSEVPQNLSASRPQDRQFILSSKKLLLSDSGFYLCAWSGQVRNQPQHFGDGTRLSIL.

This clone was seen once. This chain joins TRBV13 and TRBJ2-7, with 10 bases that match TRBD1. The CDR3 is made up of 16 amino acids. The germline gives CDR1 PRHDT, CDR2 FYEKMQ (reference sequence). V lost 5 bases and J lost 5; bases outside the gene matches: 12. DNA for the CDR3: TGTGCCAGCAGCAAGCTAGGGACAGGGGTGGGTGACGAGCAGTACTTC. Amino acids: CASSKLGTGVGDEQYF. Variable domain in full (rest from reference TRBV13 and TRBJ2-7): AAGVIQSPRHLIKEKRETATLKCYPIPRHDTVYWYQQGPGQDPQFLISFYEKMQSDKGSIPDRFSAQQFSDYHSELNMSSLELGDSALYFCASSKLGTGVGDEQYFGPGTRLTVT.

In this sample, this clone turned up once. One junction end does not reproduce the germline sequence, and a read error may be involved. This chain uses TRBV15 with TRBJ1-6; unclear D gene. CDR1 is LNHNV, CDR2 YYDKDF, per germline (reference sequence). CDR3 length: 16 amino acids. The CDR3 DNA follows: TGTGCCACCAGCAGAACGGGGAGCTCCAATAATTCACCCCTCCACTTT. It yields the protein CATSRTGSSNNSPLHF.

The V and J genes are TRBV5-1 and TRBJ1-1; D is undetermined. V shed 4 bases and J shed 1 base, with 14 bases lying between them. This CDR3 contains 15 residues. The V gene's germline CDR1 is SGHRS and CDR2 YFSETQ. The CDR3 sequence is CASSIQITGNTEAFF. The CDR3, as DNA: TGCGCCAGCAGCATCCAGATAACGGGGAACACTGAAGCTTTCTTT.

J is TRBJ1-4 and V is TRBV28, with D perhaps matching TRBD1 (5 bases). Germline loops: CDR1 MDHEN, CDR2 SYDVKM. Deletions cut 8 bases from V and 9 bases from J, with 19 bases between. The CDR3 length is 14 residues. CDR3 sequence: CASRAHGAVKKLFF. Written as DNA, the CDR3 is TGTGCCAGCCGGGCTCATGGGGCAGTTAAAAAACTGTTTTTT.

V gene TRBV6-6 combines with J gene TRBJ2-3; no clear D gene. CDR1 is MNHNY and CDR2 is SVGAGI in the germline V gene (reference sequence). The CDR3 contains 14 residues. Trimming shortened V by 5 bases and J by 1 base, and 10 bases separated the two germline ends. The CDR3: CASSAVGGTDTQYF. The CDR3, as DNA: TGTGCCAGCAGTGCGGTGGGTGGCACAGATACGCAGTATTTT.

The chain has TRBV6-6 and TRBJ2-1, with TRBD1 as a possible D gene (5 bases). The V gene lost 6 bases and the J gene lost 10 bases, with 13 bases spanning the gap. CDR3 length: 12 amino acids. Germline assignment: CDR1 MNHNY and CDR2 SVGAGI (reference sequence). The chain's CDR3 is CASSPGAEEQFF. Here the CDR3 DNA reads TGTGCCAGCAGCCCTGGGGCAGAGGAGCAGTTCTTC.

This clone was detected once. The genes are TRBV7-8 and TRBJ1-1; TRBD1 might be the D (6 bases). Deletions cut 3 bases from V and 7 bases from J, with 18 bases between. Germline lookup yields CDR1 SGHVS and CDR2 FQNEAQ. The CDR3 extends over 15 amino acids. The DNA for the CDR3 is TGTGCCAGCAGCTTGACCTCCGGGACATTCAGTGAAGCTTTCTTT. Its translation: CASSLTSGTFSEAFF.

This chain uses TRBV7-2 with TRBJ1-3; D is unresolved. The CDR3 covers 16 residues. Germline CDR1 SGHTA, CDR2 FQGNSA. V was trimmed by 1 base and J by 0 bases, leaving 10 bases between them. DNA for the CDR3: TGTGCCAGCAGCTTAGACGGTAGTCTCTCTGGAAACACCATATATTTT. This gives the protein CASSLDGSLSGNTIYF.

This sequence joins TRBV12-5 and TRBJ2-1, with TRBD1 matching over 10 bases. Germline V CDR1 and CDR2: LGHNT, FRNRAP. V was clipped by 6 bases and J by 4 bases; unmatched bases: 6. The length of the CDR3 is 15 residues. CDR3 nucleotide sequence: TGTGCTAGTGGCCTGGGACAGGGGATTTACAATGAGCAGTTCTTC. Translation gives CASGLGQGIYNEQFF. Complete variable domain (other parts from reference TRBV12-5 and TRBJ2-1): DARVTQTPRHKVTEMGQEVTMRCQPILGHNTVFWYRQTMMQGLELLAYFRNRAPLDDSGMPKDRFSAEMPDATLATLKIQPSEPRDSAVYFCASGLGQGIYNEQFFGPGTRLTVL.